The next 23 T cell receptor beta chains were all read from a single sample in a study of spatial heterogeneity in lung cancer (dated by TCRdb to about 2019). Overall study results and their limits: The tumor nonsynonymous mutation count correlated with the number of expanded intratumoral alpha and beta TCRs.

Explained via the paper, the time point label denotes: sample taken at primary tumor resection. To prepare the library, 5' RACE was applied. The sequencer listed for this sample is NextSeq 500. In-frame beta chains were kept once TCRdb had trimmed the public reads at Q25 with fastp and called clones with MiXCR. Merged by CDR3 protein, the rows form single entries marked with the most common genes and DNA. The sample table contains 10,000 to 11,000 distinct CDR3 sequences; only one count was recorded for 7.9% of them. The ten largest account for less than 25% of the sample. Their antigens remain unidentified. Material: lung tumor tissue, obtained at surgery. The receptors shown here come from a female donor with early-stage non-small cell lung cancer.

This clonotype was seen at least ten times. The chain employs TRBV20-1 and TRBJ1-3; 10 bases match TRBD1. Per the germline V gene, CDR1 is DFQATT and CDR2 is SNEGSKA (reference sequence). The length of the CDR3 is 14 residues. V lost 6 bases, J lost 4 bases, and 6 bases stayed unmatched. CDR3 nucleotides: TGCAGTGCGAAGAGACAGGGGGCCGGAAACACCATATATTTT. Encoded protein: CSAKRQGAGNTIYF.

This clonotype has a count of ten or more. The V call is TRBV19, the J call TRBJ2-7; D call uncertain. The CDR3 extends over 13 amino acids. Germline V lookup: CDR1 LNHDA, CDR2 SQIVND (reference sequence). Trimming left V 3 bases short and J 2 bases short, with 8 bases between. CDR3 region: CASSIESTYEQYF. CDR3 sequence (DNA): TGTGCCAGTAGTATCGAGAGTACCTACGAGCAGTACTTC.

J is TRBJ2-7 and V is TRBV20-1; D is possibly TRBD2 (7 bases). Germline V gives CDR1 DFQATT, CDR2 SNEGSKA (reference sequence). This CDR3 has 15 residues. With 4 bases removed from V and 3 bases from J, the gap between germline ends came to 19 bases. CDR3 sequence reads: CSATSTAGAYYEQYF. In DNA form, the CDR3 reads TGCAGTGCTACCTCCACGGCGGGGGCTTACTACGAGCAGTACTTC.

This clonotype was detected many times. The CDR3 spells CAISEIGQAKGNQPQHF. The CDR3 DNA reads as TGTGCCATCAGTGAGATAGGGCAGGCGAAGGGCAATCAGCCCCAGCATTTT. The gene calls are TRBV10-3 and TRBJ1-5; the D is unclear. CDR1 is ENHRY, CDR2 SYGVKD, per germline. CDR3 length: 17 residues. Deletions cut 2 bases from V and 2 bases from J, with 16 bases between.

This clonotype came up many times. This chain links TRBV11-2 with TRBJ2-7; D call uncertain. Trimming cost V 0 bases and J 0 bases, with 9 bases left between them. The CDR3 is 15 residues long. The V gene's germline CDR1 is SGHAT and CDR2 FQNNGV. CDR3 nucleotides: TGTGCCAGCAGCTTAGATAGTTATAACTCCTACGAGCAGTACTTC. Translated, it gives CASSLDSYNSYEQYF.

This clonotype was detected ten times or more. V usage is TRBV20-1 and J usage is TRBJ2-7, with 7 bases identical to TRBD1. The germline gives CDR1 DFQATT, CDR2 SNEGSKA (reference sequence). The CDR3 is 12 residues long. Germline trimming cut 6 bases from V and 2 bases from J; bases unmatched to any gene: 4. The CDR3 nucleotides are TGCAGTGCCGGGACAGATACCTACGAGCAGTACTTC. This gives the protein CSAGTDTYEQYF.

Ten or more counts support this clonotype. The chain links TRBV11-2 to TRBJ1-5, with unresolved D. This CDR3 spans 13 amino acids. The germline gives CDR1 SGHAT, CDR2 FQNNGV. The V and J ends lost 1 base and 5 bases respectively, with 6 bases between them. For the CDR3, the DNA is TGTGCCAGCAGCTTAGGGACGGATCAGCCCCAGCATTTT. Its protein product is CASSLGTDQPQHF.

This clonotype was counted a few times. The chain joins TRBV5-6 to TRBJ1-4; D unclear. Germline V gene data show CDR1 as SGHDT and CDR2 as YYEEEE. Trimming took 4 bases from V and 8 from J, leaving 9 bases between them. The CDR3 extends over 12 amino acids. Here the CDR3 reads CASSISDEKLFF. CDR3 DNA: TGTGCCAGCAGCATCTCGGACGAAAAACTGTTTTTT. Drawing the rest from reference TRBV5-6 and TRBJ1-4, the complete variable domain is DAGVTQSPTHLIKTRGQQVTLRCSPKSGHDTVSWYQQALGQGPQFIFQYYEEEERQRGNFPDRFSGHQFPNYSSELNVNALLLGDSALYLCASSISDEKLFFGSGTQLSVL.

This rearrangement joins TRBV5-4 to TRBJ2-3; D is undetermined. V dropped 3 bases and J dropped 5 bases, with 13 bases sitting between them. This CDR3 contains 14 residues. Germline CDR1 reads SGHNT; CDR2 reads YYREEE (reference sequence). The CDR3 sequence is CASSSSLDIDTQYF. DNA for the CDR3: TGTGCCAGCAGCTCCTCTCTAGACATAGATACGCAGTATTTT.

This clonotype is medium-sized within its sample. J is TRBJ2-3 and V is TRBV7-8; 7 positions match TRBD2. This CDR3 region has 14 residues. V gave up 6 bases and J gave up 4 bases; unmatched junction bases: 7. Germline V gene lookup returns CDR1 SGHVS and CDR2 FQNEAQ. The CDR3: CASRAWEGADTQYF. In DNA form, the CDR3 reads TGTGCCAGCAGGGCCTGGGAGGGCGCAGATACGCAGTATTTT. Using reference TRBV7-8 and TRBJ2-3 for the parts outside the CDR3, the full variable domain is GAGVSQSPRYKVAKRGQDVALRCDPISGHVSLFWYQQALGQGPEFLTYFQNEAQLDKSGLPSDRFFAERPEGSVSTLKIQRTQQEDSAVYLCASRAWEGADTQYFGPGTRLTVL.

This clonotype appeared many times. V gene TRBV7-2 combines with J gene TRBJ2-7, with D perhaps matching TRBD1 or TRBD2 (5 bases each). The CDR3 is 13 residues long. CDR1 is SGHTA and CDR2 is FQGNSA in the germline V gene. Trimming removed 3 bases at V and 1 base at J, with 7 bases between. The CDR3: CASSFGGSYEQYF. The CDR3, as DNA: TGTGCCAGCAGCTTTGGGGGTTCCTACGAGCAGTACTTC.

This clonotype was counted ten times or more. This chain joins TRBV5-6 and TRBJ2-1, with D hard to call. The germline V gene has CDR1 SGHDT and CDR2 YYEEEE. CDR3 length equals 13 residues. V lost 1 base and J 8 bases, leaving 10 bases between the germline ends. The CDR3 spells CASSLYLRDEQFF. The DNA of the CDR3 is TGTGCCAGCAGCTTGTACCTACGCGATGAGCAGTTCTTC.

This clonotype was counted many times. V gene TRBV6-1 combines with J gene TRBJ2-7; D is ambiguous. The V gene's germline CDR1 is MNHNS and CDR2 SASEGT. V lost 5 bases and J 4 bases, leaving 9 bases between the germline ends. CDR3 length equals 12 residues. In DNA, the CDR3 is TGTGCCAGCAGTCGTGACTGGTACGAGCAGTACTTC. Its protein product is CASSRDWYEQYF.

This clonotype has a count of ten or more. The chain is built from TRBV20-1 and TRBJ2-6; D not resolved. This CDR3 has 13 amino acids. V was pared by 2 bases and J by 0 bases, with 2 bases between. Germline lookup yields CDR1 DFQATT and CDR2 SNEGSKA (reference sequence). Here the CDR3 DNA reads TGCAGTGCTAGATCCTCTGGGGCCAACGTCCTGACTTTC. Translation: CSARSSGANVLTF.

This clonotype was recorded many times. This sequence joins TRBV29-1 and TRBJ2-7; 9 nucleotides align to TRBD1. CDR3 length: 13 amino acids. Losses at the gene ends were 5 bases for V and 3 bases for J; bases not matched to a gene: 5. Germline lookup yields CDR1 SQVTM and CDR2 ANQGSEA. In DNA, the CDR3 is TGCAGCGTTAACCAGGGACAGGGCTACGAGCAGTACTTC. This sequence encodes CSVNQGQGYEQYF.

This clonotype was seen repeatedly, ten times or more. V gene TRBV5-1 combines with J gene TRBJ2-5; no reliable D call. This CDR3 contains 13 residues. In germline, CDR1 is SGHRS, CDR2 YFSETQ. Trimming left V 0 bases short and J 4 bases short, with 7 bases between. CDR3 sequence: CASSLGEIETQYF. CDR3 bases: TGCGCCAGCAGCTTGGGTGAAATAGAGACCCAGTACTTC.

This clonotype was seen a few times. V gene TRBV4-1 combines with J gene TRBJ2-3; TRBD2 matches 9 bases. V lost 0 bases and J lost 5; bases outside the gene matches: 6. The CDR3 spans 16 residues. Germline CDR1 reads MGHRA; CDR2 reads YSYEKL. CDR3 nucleotides: TGCGCCAGCAGCCAAGAGTTAGCGGGGGTGGGAGATACGCAGTATTTT. This sequence encodes CASSQELAGVGDTQYF.

This clonotype was recorded at least ten times. The CDR3 is CASSLLGGGTDTQYF. DNA of the CDR3: TGTGCCAGCAGCTTGCTGGGCGGGGGCACAGATACGCAGTATTTT. This sequence joins TRBV7-6 and TRBJ2-3; a possible D gene is TRBD2 (6 bases). Germline V gene lookup returns CDR1 SGHVS and CDR2 FNYEAQ. Trimming took off 3 bases at V and 1 base at J, with 11 bases between the two ends. This CDR3 spans 15 amino acids.

This clonotype occurred a few times. The rearrangement links TRBV7-8 to TRBJ2-2; D is ambiguous. The CDR3 length is 14 residues. Trimming removed 3 bases at V and 4 bases at J, with 9 bases between. Germline V CDR1 and CDR2: SGHVS, FQNEAQ. The DNA for the CDR3 is TGTGCCAGCAGCTTGGCCAGGCTCACCGGGGAGCTGTTTTTT. Its protein product is CASSLARLTGELFF.

At least ten counts were recorded for this clonotype. The rearrangement links TRBV29-1 to TRBJ2-1; the match to TRBD1 covers 8 bases. This CDR3 region has 16 residues. Germline values: CDR1 SQVTM, CDR2 ANQGSEA. The V gene end was trimmed by 1 base and the J gene end by 7 bases; junction bases not matched to a gene: 12. As DNA, the CDR3 is TGCAGCGTTGAAGGCCCCTGGGGACAGGACCCTAATGAGCAGTTCTTC. Protein: CSVEGPWGQDPNEQFF.

The chain uses TRBV30 and TRBJ2-2; the D is unclear. The V gene lost 2 bases and the J gene lost 1 base, with 14 bases spanning the gap. Germline-derived CDR1 and CDR2 are GTSNPN and SVGIG (reference sequence). This CDR3 has 16 amino acids. CDR3 sequence (DNA): TGTGCCTGGAGTTCCGATAGGGCAGGGAACACCGGGGAGCTGTTTTTT. Protein product: CAWSSDRAGNTGELFF.

By frequency in the sample, this clonotype is medium-sized. The genes are TRBV20-1 and TRBJ2-7; D is possibly TRBD1 or TRBD2 (5 bases each). The CDR3 length is 11 residues. Germline loops: CDR1 DFQATT, CDR2 SNEGSKA (reference sequence). V was trimmed by 0 bases and J by 12 bases, leaving 12 bases between them. The CDR3 sequence: CSARDPGRGYF. CDR3 DNA sequence: TGCAGTGCTAGAGACCCGGGACGAGGGTACTTC.

This clonotype was seen at least ten times. V gene TRBV5-1 combines with J gene TRBJ2-5; D is unresolved. CDR1 and CDR2 (germline): SGHRS, YFSETQ. Trimming left V 1 base short and J 5 bases short, with 6 bases between. The CDR3 sequence is 12 residues long. As DNA, the CDR3 is TGCGCCAGCAGCTTGATTGGGGAGACCCAGTACTTC. It encodes CASSLIGETQYF.